Listed below are T cell receptor beta chains from one sample, sequenced in a study of naive and memory T cell subsets. From the UMI-ligation and nested PCR reads, TCRdb called clonotypes with MiXCR, one entry per CDR3 protein. The sample shows some 87,000 distinct CDR3 sequences, over 7% of them seen only once. Input material: central memory CD4+ T cells from blood. These receptors were collected from a human donor in good health. The CDR3 runs from the conserved cysteine through the conserved F or W. Each record gives: V gene, clone size, J gene, D gene, CDR3 DNA, CDR3 protein. D genes are given only for firm matches. Where a row states a size, it is once, few, many or the class of an expanded clone; other rows omit it.

>TRBV18|many|TRBJ2-6|NA
TGTGCCAGCTCACCCCCGGGACATCTCTCTGGGGCCAACGTCCTGACTTTC
CASSPPGHLSGANVLTF
>TRBV10-3|many|TRBJ1-5|TRBD1
TGTGCCATCAGCGACAGGGACAATCAGCCCCAGCATTTT
CAISDRDNQPQHF
>TRBV4-3|few|TRBJ2-7|NA
TGCGCCAGCAGCCAAGGTTTTGGGGCCTACGAGCAGTACTTC
CASSQGFGAYEQYF
>TRBV20-1|NA|TRBJ2-7|NA
TGCAGTGCTAGTCCAAGCACCTACGAGCAGTACTTC
CSASPSTYEQYF
>TRBV18|many|TRBJ1-3|TRBD1
TGTGCCAGCTCACCATCCCGACAGGGGAGCTCTGGAAACACCATATATTTT
CASSPSRQGSSGNTIYF
>TRBV29-1|many|TRBJ1-1|NA
TGCAGCGTCCACTGGACATCGCTTGAAGCTTTCTTT
CSVHWTSLEAFF
>TRBV5-1|few|TRBJ2-5|TRBD2
TGCGCCAGCAGCGCGCCCGGGACTAGCGGGGGTTTAGAGACCCAGTACTTC
CASSAPGTSGGLETQYF
>TRBV6-6|few|TRBJ1-2|NA
TGTGCCAGCACTCCAGGGGACGGCTACACCTTC
CASTPGDGYTF
>TRBV12-3/TRBV12-4|many|TRBJ2-5|TRBD2
TGTGCCAGCAGCTCATCGGGACTAGCGGGAGCGACCCAGTACTTC
CASSSSGLAGATQYF
>TRBV30|few|TRBJ1-2|NA
TGTGCCTGGAGTGTACGGGGGGATGGCTACACCTTC
CAWSVRGDGYTF
>TRBV5-6|NA|TRBJ1-6|NA
TGTGCCAGCAGAACGGCTTCGGGGTATAATTCACCCCTCCACTTT
CASRTASGYNSPLHF
>TRBV7-6|many|TRBJ1-5|NA
TGTGCCAGCAGCCCGGGCGTGCAGGGAGATCAGCCCCAGCATTTT
CASSPGVQGDQPQHF
>TRBV20-1|many|TRBJ2-1|NA
TGCAGTGCTCCTCCCTACACCGGGTCTGAGCAGTTCTTC
CSAPPYTGSEQFF
>TRBV28|few|TRBJ2-1|NA
TGTGCCAGCGGCTTGGGGGGCGCAGGGGGATGGGAGCAGTTCTTC
CASGLGGAGGWEQFF
>TRBV20-1|many|TRBJ2-1|NA
TGCAGTGCTACCGGGTCGGTCTACAATGAGCAGTTCTTC
CSATGSVYNEQFF
>TRBV25-1|few|TRBJ1-2|NA
TGTGCCAGCAGTGGAACAGGTACGACTTATGGCTACACCTTC
CASSGTGTTYGYTF
>TRBV9|many|TRBJ1-2|TRBD1
TGTGCCAGCAGCGTAAGCAAGGTATTTGACAGGGCTAACTATGGCTACACCTTC
CASSVSKVFDRANYGYTF
>TRBV6-6|NA|TRBJ1-2|NA
TGTGCCAGCAGTTACTCAGCGGGACTAAACCATCGGGGCTACACCTTC
CASSYSAGLNHRGYTF
>TRBV20-1|few|TRBJ2-5|NA
TGCAGTGCTAGTGATCTGAGCACCCCCCAAGAGACCCAGTACTTC
CSASDLSTPQETQYF
>TRBV7-3|NA|TRBJ2-1|NA
TGTGCCAGCAGCTTAACCCCCAGCAGGATCGGCAATGAGCAGTTCTTC
CASSLTPSRIGNEQFF
>TRBV24-1|NA|TRBJ2-7|NA
TGTGCCACCAGTGATCCACTCAGGAACGAGCAGTACTTC
CATSDPLRNEQYF
>TRBV7-4|many|TRBJ2-7|NA
TGTGCCAGCAGCTGCGCGAGACAGTTAACCTTCGACGAGCAGTACTTC
CASSCARQLTFDEQYF
>TRBV19|NA|TRBJ1-5|NA
TGTGCCAGTAGTATAGCTGCACATACCAGCAATCAGCCCCAGCATTTT
CASSIAAHTSNQPQHF
>TRBV7-9|many|TRBJ1-2|NA
TGTGCCAGCAGCCCAATCACCGCAATCAACTATGGCTACACCTTC
CASSPITAINYGYTF
>TRBV11-2|many|TRBJ2-3|TRBD1
TGTGCCAGCAGCTTACGGCGACAGGGGGCAGATACGCAGTATTTT
CASSLRRQGADTQYF
>TRBV30|many|TRBJ1-4|NA
TGTGCCTGGAGACAGGGACCCCTTAATGAAAAACTGTTTTTT
CAWRQGPLNEKLFF
>TRBV18|many|TRBJ2-7|NA
TGTGCCAGCTCACAAGCTCAGGGGGGCTTATACGAGCAGTACTTC
CASSQAQGGLYEQYF
>TRBV11-3|medium-sized|TRBJ1-6|NA
TGTGCCAGCAGCAACCGGACGGGAGATAATTCACCCCTCCACTTT
CASSNRTGDNSPLHF
>TRBV9|many|TRBJ1-2|NA
TGTGCCAGCAGCCCCCAGGGACAAACCTACTATGGCTACACCTTC
CASSPQGQTYYGYTF
>TRBV20-1|few|TRBJ1-5|NA
TGCAGTGCTAGGCAACCAGGGAGCAATCAGCCCCAGCATTTT
CSARQPGSNQPQHF
>TRBV4-2|NA|TRBJ2-3|NA
TGTGCCAGCAGCCAAGATTTTAGTGGGGGCGGGGGATTGTCAGATACGCAGTATTTT
CASSQDFSGGGGLSDTQYF
>TRBV30|NA|TRBJ2-5|NA
TGTGCCTGGAGTTTAGTACAAGAGACCCAGTACTTC
CAWSLVQETQYF
>TRBV30|few|TRBJ2-5|TRBD2
TGTGCCTGGAGTGTAGTAACTAGCGGGGGAGAGACCCAGTACTTC
CAWSVVTSGGETQYF
>TRBV5-6|many|TRBJ1-1|TRBD1
TGTGCCAGCAGCTTGGAAGGGGGCTGGAACACTGAAGCTTTCTTT
CASSLEGGWNTEAFF
>TRBV11-3|NA|TRBJ1-1|TRBD1
TGTGCCAGCAGCCCAGGGGGTACTGAGAACACTGAAGCTTTCTTT
CASSPGGTENTEAFF
>TRBV20-1|many|TRBJ2-3|NA
TGCAGTGCTAGAGATCCCAGGGTGCCTAGCACAGATACGCAGTATTTT
CSARDPRVPSTDTQYF
>TRBV10-3|many|TRBJ2-1|NA
TGTGCCACGCGTCCGGGGAACGGGGCAAGCTCCTACAATGAGCAGTTCTTC
CATRPGNGASSYNEQFF
>TRBV5-1|many|TRBJ2-7|NA
TGCGCCAGCAGCTCCGGACTGACGTACGAGCAGTACTTC
CASSSGLTYEQYF
>TRBV11-3|few|TRBJ2-3|NA
TGTGCCAGCAGCTTATCTGGAGATACGCAGTATTTT
CASSLSGDTQYF
>TRBV12-3/TRBV12-4|NA|TRBJ2-7|TRBD2
TGTGCCAGCAGTTACGGACTAGCGGATCTCCACGAGCAGTACTTC
CASSYGLADLHEQYF
>TRBV6-6|NA|TRBJ1-5|TRBD1
TGTGCCAGCCAAGACAGGGGTTCTCAGCCCCAGCATTTT
CASQDRGSQPQHF
>TRBV4-3|NA|TRBJ1-5|NA
TGCGCCAGCAGCCAATCCCGCCAGGACGGGGGGGAGCCCCAGCATTTT
CASSQSRQDGGEPQHF
>TRBV5-8|many|TRBJ2-1|TRBD2
TGTGCCAGCAGCTTGGGACTAGCGGTAAACAATGAGCAGTTCTTC
CASSLGLAVNNEQFF
>TRBV6-2/TRBV6-3|many|TRBJ1-5|NA
TGTGCCAGCAGTTACTACGGGAGGAATCAGCCCCAGCATTTT
CASSYYGRNQPQHF
>TRBV3-1|many|TRBJ2-1|NA
TGTGCCAGCAGCCATTGGTTTTCCGGGACAATAAACAATGAGCAGTTCTTC
CASSHWFSGTINNEQFF
>TRBV5-4|few|TRBJ2-5|NA
TGTGCCAGCAGCTTCACCCCAGAGGGGGGGCGAGAGACCCAGTACTTC
CASSFTPEGGRETQYF
>TRBV25-1|many|TRBJ1-2|NA
TGTGCCAGCAGTCCCTCCGACGGCGCGGTGGTTCCCTATGGCTACACCTTC
CASSPSDGAVVPYGYTF
>TRBV28|many|TRBJ1-5|NA
TGTGCCAGCAGTTCCTCGGTTAGCAATCAGCCCCAGCATTTT
CASSSSVSNQPQHF
>TRBV30|NA|TRBJ1-1|TRBD1
TGTGCCTGGAGGACCCTGGGCAGGGGGCTCTTGAGGAACACTGAAGCTTTCTTT
CAWRTLGRGLLRNTEAFF
>TRBV20-1|many|TRBJ2-1|TRBD2
TGCAGTGCCGTCGGTCGACTAGCGGGAGTTGTTGAGCAGTTCTTC
CSAVGRLAGVVEQFF